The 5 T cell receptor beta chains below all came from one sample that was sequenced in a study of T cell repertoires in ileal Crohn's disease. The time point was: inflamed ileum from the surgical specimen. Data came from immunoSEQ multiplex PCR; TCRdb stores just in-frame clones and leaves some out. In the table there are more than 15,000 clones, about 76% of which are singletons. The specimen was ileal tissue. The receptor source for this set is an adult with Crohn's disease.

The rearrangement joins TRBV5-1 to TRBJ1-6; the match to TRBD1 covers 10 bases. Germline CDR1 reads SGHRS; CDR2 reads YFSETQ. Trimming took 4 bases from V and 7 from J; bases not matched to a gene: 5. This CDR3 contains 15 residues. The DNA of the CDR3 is TGCGCCAGCAGCCTACGGACAGGGGGAAATTCACCCCTCCACTTT. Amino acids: CASSLRTGGNSPLHF. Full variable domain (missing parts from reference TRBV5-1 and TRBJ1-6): KAGVTQTPRYLIKTRGQQVTLSCSPISGHRSVSWYQQTPGQGLQFLFEYFSETQRNKGNFPGRFSGRQFSNSRSEMNVSTLELGDSALYLCASSLRTGGNSPLHFGNGTRLTVT.

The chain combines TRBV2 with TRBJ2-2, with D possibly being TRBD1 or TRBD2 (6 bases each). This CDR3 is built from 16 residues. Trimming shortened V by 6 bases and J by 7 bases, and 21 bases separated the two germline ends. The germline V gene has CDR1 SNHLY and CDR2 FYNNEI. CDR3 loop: CASSPRGLPNGGELFF. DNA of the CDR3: TGTGCCAGCAGCCCCCGGGGGCTCCCGAACGGCGGGGAGCTGTTTTTT.

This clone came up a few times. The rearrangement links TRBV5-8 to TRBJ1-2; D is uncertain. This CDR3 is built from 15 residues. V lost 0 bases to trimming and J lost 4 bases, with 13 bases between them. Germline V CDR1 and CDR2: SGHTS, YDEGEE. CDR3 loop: CASSLAAGKVYGYTF. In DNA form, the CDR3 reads TGTGCCAGCAGCTTGGCCGCAGGAAAGGTCTATGGCTACACCTTC.

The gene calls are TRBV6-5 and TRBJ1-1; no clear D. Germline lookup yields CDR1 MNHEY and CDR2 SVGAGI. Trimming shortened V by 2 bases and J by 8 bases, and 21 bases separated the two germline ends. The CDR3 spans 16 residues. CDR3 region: CASSYSVGRKQGEAFF. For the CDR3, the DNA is TGTGCCAGCAGTTACAGCGTCGGCCGCAAACAAGGGGAAGCTTTCTTT.

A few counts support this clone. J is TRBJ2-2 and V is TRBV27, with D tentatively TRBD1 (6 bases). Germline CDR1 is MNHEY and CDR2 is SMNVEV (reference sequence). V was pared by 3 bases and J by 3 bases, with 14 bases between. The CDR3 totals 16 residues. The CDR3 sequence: CASSFHPRGYTGELFF. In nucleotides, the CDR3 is TGTGCCAGCAGTTTCCACCCCAGGGGATACACCGGGGAGCTGTTTTTT.